The 4 T cell receptor beta chains below come from one sample, sequenced in a study of T-cell reconstitution after alpha-beta-depleted transplantation in children (TCRdb year 2016). The library was obtained by PCR. TCRdb records Illumina HiSeq 2500 as the sequencer. Molecular barcoding was employed in the preparation of TCR libraries, with unique molecular identifiers being used to normalize TCRbeta repertoire quantification. TCRdb reprocessed the public reads (quality trimming at Q25 with fastp, clone calling with MiXCR) and kept in-frame beta chains. Under each unique CDR3 protein, matching rows form one entry showing the most common genes and DNA. The sample contains a few hundred thousand distinct CDR3 sequences, about a quarter of them found a single time. The ten top clones hold less than 40% of the sample. The sample's treatment or condition label, decoded: allogeneic hematopoietic cell transplantation with graft depleted of TCRalphabeta T cells and CD19 B cells.

Sample: PBMCs, taken before TCRalphabeta/CD19-depleted stem cell transplant. These receptors were taken from a boy younger than two with Wiskott-Aldrich syndrome, due to receive a stem cell transplant.

This clonotype was detected many times. CDR3 amino acids: CASSRGTTSTDTQYF. CDR3 nucleotide sequence: TGTGCCAGCAGTCGCGGGACAACTAGCACAGATACGCAGTATTTT. This rearrangement joins TRBV6-1 to TRBJ2-3; the D gene could be TRBD1 or TRBD2 (6 bases each). The CDR3 loop spans 15 amino acids. V was pared by 5 bases and J by 0 bases, with 12 bases between. Germline V gene lookup returns CDR1 MNHNS and CDR2 SASEGT.

V and J are TRBV5-1 and TRBJ1-5; TRBD1 might be the D (6 bases). The germline gives CDR1 SGHRS, CDR2 YFSETQ. This CDR3 is 14 amino acids long. The ends were cut back, 0 bases at V and 3 bases at J, with 7 bases in the middle. Here the CDR3 DNA reads TGCGCCAGCAGCTTGGGGGACACCAATCAGCCCCAGCATTTT. It translates to CASSLGDTNQPQHF.

This clonotype turned up a few times. The CDR3 loop reads CASSLLHGSNTGELFF. The CDR3 DNA follows: TGCGCCAGCAGCTTGTTGCACGGGAGTAACACCGGGGAGCTGTTTTTT. The chain carries TRBV5-1 and TRBJ2-2; D may be TRBD2 (6 bases). Trimming removed 1 base at V and 2 bases at J, with 12 bases between. The CDR3 is 16 residues long. Germline CDR1 is SGHRS and CDR2 is YFSETQ.

The V call is TRBV7-6, the J call TRBJ2-5; D is uncertain. Germline CDR1 is SGHVS and CDR2 is FNYEAQ. CDR3 length equals 12 residues. V lost 1 base, J lost 6 bases, and 6 bases lay in between. DNA for the CDR3: TGTGCCAGCAGCTTAGGTCGCCAGACCCAGTACTTC. Amino acid sequence: CASSLGRQTQYF. The full variable domain, completed using reference TRBV7-6 and TRBJ2-5, is GAGVSQSPRYKVTKRGQDVALRCDPISGHVSLYWYRQALGQGPEFLTYFNYEAQQDKSGLPNDRFSAERPEGSISTLTIQRTEQRDSAMYRCASSLGRQTQYFGPGTRLLVL.